Below are 7 T cell receptor beta chains sequenced from a single sample in a study of vaccination and CD4 T cells after COVID-19. The Oncomine TCR Beta short-read assay sequenced DNA from cultured CD4+ T cells. TCRdb reanalysed the PCR reads using MiXCR and keeps one entry per CDR3 protein. Here the sample spans under 5,000 distinct CDR3 sequences, around 80% being singletons. The antigens of these receptors remain unknown. The treatment was: approximately 9-day PBMC culture with coronavirus spike peptide pools or control peptides (ViraFEST assay). The specimen sequenced was CD4+ T cells from blood, cultured in vitro. The receptors come from a human donor who had recovered from COVID-19.

This rearrangement joins TRBV6-2 or TRBV6-3 to TRBJ2-7, with D maybe TRBD2 (6 bases). V was shortened by 0 bases and J by 4 bases, with 25 bases between the two germline ends. The CDR3 is 19 amino acids. Germline CDR1 MNHEY, CDR2 SVGEGT. This CDR3 reads CASSYSASPFGGIAYEQYF. DNA of the CDR3: TGTGCCAGCAGTTACTCCGCCTCCCCCTTTGGCGGGATTGCATACGAGCAGTACTTC.

The chain joins TRBV30 to TRBJ1-2; D remains ambiguous. Germline CDR1 GTSNPN, CDR2 SVGIG (reference sequence). With 0 bases removed from V and 4 bases from J, the gap between germline ends came to 12 bases. There are 14 residues in the CDR3. The CDR3 nucleotides read TGTGCCTGGAGTGTGTTCAGCACCAGCTATGGCTACACCTTC. Translating it yields CAWSVFSTSYGYTF.

The table lists this clonotype with a few counts. The CDR3 sequence is CAWSVLYRETQYF. Written as DNA, the CDR3 is TGTGCCTGGAGTGTACTTTACCGGGAGACCCAGTACTTC. This chain links TRBV30 with TRBJ2-5; D gene uncertain. CDR1 GTSNPN and CDR2 SVGIG come from the germline V gene (reference sequence). The CDR3 totals 13 residues. With 0 bases removed from V and 5 bases from J, the gap between germline ends came to 10 bases.

The chain uses TRBV6-2 or TRBV6-3 and TRBJ2-7; no definite D call. The V gene's germline CDR1 is MNHEY and CDR2 SVGEGT. Trimming stripped 2 bases from V and 12 bases from J, with 5 bases between. The CDR3 length is 9 residues. CDR3 protein: CASSYELYF. CDR3 sequence (DNA): TGTGCCAGCAGTTACGAACTGTACTTC.

The chain recombines TRBV7-2 with TRBJ1-2; no definite D call. The CDR3 consists of 12 residues. Germline V gives CDR1 SGHTA, CDR2 FQGNSA. V lost 1 base, J lost 5 bases, and 5 bases lay in between. The CDR3 sequence: CASSLGGYGYTF. CDR3 nucleotide sequence: TGTGCCAGCAGCTTAGGGGGTTATGGCTACACCTTC.

V gene TRBV20-1 combines with J gene TRBJ2-2, with 7 bases identical to TRBD2. There are 16 residues in the CDR3. Trimming at V came to 0 bases and at J to 5 bases, leaving 9 bases not matched to a gene. In germline, CDR1 is DFQATT, CDR2 SNEGSKA (reference sequence). CDR3 loop: CSARDPGREGTGELFF. The CDR3 DNA follows: TGCAGTGCTAGAGACCCAGGGAGGGAAGGGACCGGGGAGCTGTTTTTT.

As DNA, the CDR3 is TGTGCCAGCACTAAATCCGTAACCGGGACAGGGAACTACGAGCAGTACTTC. Translating gives CASTKSVTGTGNYEQYF. The rearrangement links TRBV6-1 to TRBJ2-7; 9 bases map to TRBD1. V shed 7 bases, J shed 3 bases, and the junction held 16 bases outside the gene matches. Looked up from germline, CDR1 is MNHNS and CDR2 is SASEGT. This CDR3 has 17 residues.